This T cell receptor beta chain was captured in a study of T cell changes during pregnancy in multiple sclerosis. Using immunoSEQ multiplex PCR, the repertoire was profiled, and TCRdb retains in-frame clones only, with some absent. The data show roughly 40,000 clones, with more than 90% seen just once and approximately 2% held by the top ten. The clonotype comes from a female donor in good health, enrolled as a control in a pregnancy study. This material consisted of CD4+ T cells from peripheral blood mononuclear cells, taken after pregnancy.

The CDR3 DNA reads as TGCGCCAGCAGGGAGTCGGGAGGAGGAGGTACTGAAGCTTTCTTT. It yields the protein CASRESGGGGTEAFF. The chain links TRBV5-1 to TRBJ1-1; D unresolved. In germline, CDR1 is SGHRS, CDR2 YFSETQ. CDR3 length equals 15 residues. V dropped 5 bases and J dropped 5 bases, with 19 bases sitting between them.